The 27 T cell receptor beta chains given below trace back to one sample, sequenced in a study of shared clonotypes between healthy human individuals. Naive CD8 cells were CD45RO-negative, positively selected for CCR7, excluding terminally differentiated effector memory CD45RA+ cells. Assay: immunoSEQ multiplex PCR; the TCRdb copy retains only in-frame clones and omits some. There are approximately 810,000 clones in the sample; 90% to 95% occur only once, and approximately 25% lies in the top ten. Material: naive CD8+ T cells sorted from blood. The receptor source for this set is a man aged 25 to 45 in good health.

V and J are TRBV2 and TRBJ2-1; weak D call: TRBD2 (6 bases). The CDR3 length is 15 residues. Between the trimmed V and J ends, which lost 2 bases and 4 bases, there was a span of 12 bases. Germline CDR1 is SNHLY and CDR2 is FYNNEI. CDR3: CASSEQGRGYNEQFF. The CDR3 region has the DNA TGTGCCAGCAGTGAACAAGGACGGGGGTACAATGAGCAGTTCTTC.

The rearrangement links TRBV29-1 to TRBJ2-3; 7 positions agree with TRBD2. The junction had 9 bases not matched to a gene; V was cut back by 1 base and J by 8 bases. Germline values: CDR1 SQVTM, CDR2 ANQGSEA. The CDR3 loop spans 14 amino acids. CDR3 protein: CSVEAGTTYGTQYF. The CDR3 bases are TGCAGCGTTGAAGCCGGGACTACTTACGGTACGCAGTATTTT.

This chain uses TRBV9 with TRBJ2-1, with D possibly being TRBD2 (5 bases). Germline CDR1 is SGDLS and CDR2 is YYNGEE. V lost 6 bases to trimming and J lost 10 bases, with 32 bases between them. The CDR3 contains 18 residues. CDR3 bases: TGTGCCAGCACCCACCACGCCCCCGGGTTCCCCTCCACGGGGGAGCAGTTCTTC. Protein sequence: CASTHHAPGFPSTGEQFF.

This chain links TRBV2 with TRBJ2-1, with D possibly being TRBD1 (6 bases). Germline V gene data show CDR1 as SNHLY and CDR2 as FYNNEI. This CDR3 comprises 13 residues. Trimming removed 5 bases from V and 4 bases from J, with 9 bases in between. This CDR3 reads CASSYGQYNEQFF. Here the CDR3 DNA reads TGTGCCAGCAGTTATGGACAGTACAATGAGCAGTTCTTC.

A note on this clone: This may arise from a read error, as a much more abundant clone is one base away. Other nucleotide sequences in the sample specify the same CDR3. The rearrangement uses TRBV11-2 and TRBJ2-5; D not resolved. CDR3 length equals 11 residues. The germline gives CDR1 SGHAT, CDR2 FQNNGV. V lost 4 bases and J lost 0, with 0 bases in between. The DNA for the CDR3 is TGTGCCAGCAGCTACCAAGAGACCCAGTACTTC. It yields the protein CASSYQETQYF.

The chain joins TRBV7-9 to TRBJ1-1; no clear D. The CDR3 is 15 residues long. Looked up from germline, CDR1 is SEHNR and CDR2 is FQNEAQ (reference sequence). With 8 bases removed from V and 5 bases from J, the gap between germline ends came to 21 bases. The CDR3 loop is CASGLPLGFGTEAFF. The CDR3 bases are TGTGCCAGCGGTCTTCCCTTAGGGTTCGGGACTGAAGCTTTCTTT.

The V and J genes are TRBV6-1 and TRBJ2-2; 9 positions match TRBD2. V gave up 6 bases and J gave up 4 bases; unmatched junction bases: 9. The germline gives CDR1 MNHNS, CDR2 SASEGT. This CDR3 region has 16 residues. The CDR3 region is CASRERLAEPTGELFF. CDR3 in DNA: TGTGCCAGCAGAGAACGACTAGCGGAGCCCACCGGGGAGCTGTTTTTT.

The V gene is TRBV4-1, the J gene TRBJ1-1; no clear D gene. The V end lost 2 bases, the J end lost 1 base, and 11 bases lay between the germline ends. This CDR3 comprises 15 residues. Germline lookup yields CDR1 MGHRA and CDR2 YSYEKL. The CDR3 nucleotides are TGCGCCAGCAGCCAAAATGTAGGTCGGAACACTGAAGCTTTCTTT. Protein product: CASSQNVGRNTEAFF.

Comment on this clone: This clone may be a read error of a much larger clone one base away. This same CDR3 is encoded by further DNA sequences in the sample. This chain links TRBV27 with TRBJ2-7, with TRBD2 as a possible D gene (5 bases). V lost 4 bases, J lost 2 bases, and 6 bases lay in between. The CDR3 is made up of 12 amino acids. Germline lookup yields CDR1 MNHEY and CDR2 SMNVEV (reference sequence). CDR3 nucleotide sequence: TGTGCCAGCAGTTCGGGGACCTACGAGCAGTACTTC. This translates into CASSSGTYEQYF.

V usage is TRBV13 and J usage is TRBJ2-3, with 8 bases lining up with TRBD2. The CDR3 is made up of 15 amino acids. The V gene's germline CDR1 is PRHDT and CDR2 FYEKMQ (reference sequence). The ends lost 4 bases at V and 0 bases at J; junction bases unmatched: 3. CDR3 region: CASSYIAGSTDTQYF. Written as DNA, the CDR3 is TGTGCCAGCAGCTACATAGCGGGGAGCACAGATACGCAGTATTTT. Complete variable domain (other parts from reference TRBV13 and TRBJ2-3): AAGVIQSPRHLIKEKRETATLKCYPIPRHDTVYWYQQGPGQDPQFLISFYEKMQSDKGSIPDRFSAQQFSDYHSELNMSSLELGDSALYFCASSYIAGSTDTQYFGPGTRLTVL.

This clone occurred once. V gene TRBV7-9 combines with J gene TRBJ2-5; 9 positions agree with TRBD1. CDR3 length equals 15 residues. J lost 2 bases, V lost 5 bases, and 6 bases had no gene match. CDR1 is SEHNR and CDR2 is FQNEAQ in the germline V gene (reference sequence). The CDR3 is CASSLIGTGQETQYF. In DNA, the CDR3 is TGTGCCAGCAGCCTGATCGGGACAGGGCAAGAGACCCAGTACTTC.

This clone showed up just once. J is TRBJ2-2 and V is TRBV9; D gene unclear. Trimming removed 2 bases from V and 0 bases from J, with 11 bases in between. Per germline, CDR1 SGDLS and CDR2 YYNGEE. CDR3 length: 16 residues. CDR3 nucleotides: TGTGCCAGCAGCGTTGGCAGAAGCCCGAACACCGGGGAGCTGTTTTTT. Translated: CASSVGRSPNTGELFF.

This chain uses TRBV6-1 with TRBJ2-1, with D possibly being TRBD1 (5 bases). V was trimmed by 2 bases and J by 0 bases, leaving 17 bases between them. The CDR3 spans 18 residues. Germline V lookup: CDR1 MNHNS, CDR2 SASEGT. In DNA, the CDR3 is TGTGCCAGCAGTGAAAGAGACCCCAGGGCGCGCTCCTACAATGAGCAGTTCTTC. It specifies CASSERDPRARSYNEQFF.

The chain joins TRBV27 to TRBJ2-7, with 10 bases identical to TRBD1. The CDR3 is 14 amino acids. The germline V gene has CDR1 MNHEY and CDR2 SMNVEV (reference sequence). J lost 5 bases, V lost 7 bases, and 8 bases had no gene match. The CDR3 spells CASKPGTGDHEQYF. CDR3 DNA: TGTGCCAGCAAACCCGGGACAGGGGACCACGAGCAGTACTTC.

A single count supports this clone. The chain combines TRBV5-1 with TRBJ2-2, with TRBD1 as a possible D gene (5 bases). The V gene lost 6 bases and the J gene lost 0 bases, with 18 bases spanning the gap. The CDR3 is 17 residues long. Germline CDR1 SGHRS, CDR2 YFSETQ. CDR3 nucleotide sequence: TGCGCCAGCATTCCCGGGCCAGGGCAAACGAACACCGGGGAGCTGTTTTTT. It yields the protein CASIPGPGQTNTGELFF.

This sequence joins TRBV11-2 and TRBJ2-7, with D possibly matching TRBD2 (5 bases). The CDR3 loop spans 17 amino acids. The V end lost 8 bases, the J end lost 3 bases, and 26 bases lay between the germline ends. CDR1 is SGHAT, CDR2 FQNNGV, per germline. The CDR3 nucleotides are TGTGCCAGCTCCCGGGATGGGTTCGCGGTTATGAGCTACGAGCAGTACTTC. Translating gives CASSRDGFAVMSYEQYF.

Written as DNA, the CDR3 is TGTGCCAGCAGTTTAGGGGGGAGGGCTGAAGCTTTCTTT. It encodes CASSLGGRAEAFF. The gene calls are TRBV27 and TRBJ1-1; weak D call: TRBD1 (5 bases). This CDR3 is 13 amino acids long. The germline V gene encodes CDR1 MNHEY and CDR2 SMNVEV (reference sequence). The germline V and J ends were trimmed by 2 bases and 6 bases, with 10 bases remaining between them.

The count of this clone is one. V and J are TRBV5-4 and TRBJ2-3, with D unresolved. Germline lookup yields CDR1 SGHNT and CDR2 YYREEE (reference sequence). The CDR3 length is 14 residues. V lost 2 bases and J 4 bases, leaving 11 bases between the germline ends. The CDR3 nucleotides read TGTGCCAGCAGCTTATTCGAGTTAGCAGATACGCAGTATTTT. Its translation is CASSLFELADTQYF.

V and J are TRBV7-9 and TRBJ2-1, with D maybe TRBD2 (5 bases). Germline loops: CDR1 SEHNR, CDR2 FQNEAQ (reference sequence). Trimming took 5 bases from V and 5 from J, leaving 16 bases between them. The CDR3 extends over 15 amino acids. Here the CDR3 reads CASSTPGDPNNEQFF. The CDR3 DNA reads TGTGCCAGCAGCACCCCCGGGGATCCCAACAATGAGCAGTTCTTC.

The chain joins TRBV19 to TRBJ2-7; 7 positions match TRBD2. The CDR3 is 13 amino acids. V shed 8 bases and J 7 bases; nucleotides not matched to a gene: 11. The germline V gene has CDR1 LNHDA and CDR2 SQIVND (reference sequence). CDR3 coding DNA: TGTGCCAGTGAAGAGCACGTGGGAGGGGAGCAGTACTTC. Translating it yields CASEEHVGGEQYF.

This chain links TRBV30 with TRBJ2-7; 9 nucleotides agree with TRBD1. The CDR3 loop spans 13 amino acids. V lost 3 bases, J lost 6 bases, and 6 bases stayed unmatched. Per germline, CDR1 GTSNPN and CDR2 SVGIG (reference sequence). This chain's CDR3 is CAWSGGQGFEQYF. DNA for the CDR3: TGTGCCTGGAGCGGGGGACAGGGCTTCGAGCAGTACTTC.

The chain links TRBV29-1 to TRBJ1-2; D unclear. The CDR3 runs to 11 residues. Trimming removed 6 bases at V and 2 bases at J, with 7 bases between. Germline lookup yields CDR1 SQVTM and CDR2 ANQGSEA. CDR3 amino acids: CSVAENYGYTF. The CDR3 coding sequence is TGCAGCGTGGCCGAAAACTATGGCTACACCTTC. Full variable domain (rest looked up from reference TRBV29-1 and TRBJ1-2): SAVISQKPSRDICQRGTSLTIQCQVDSQVTMMFWYRQQPGQSLTLIATANQGSEATYESGFVIDKFPISRPNLTFSTLTVSNMSPEDSSIYLCSVAENYGYTFGSGTRLTVV.

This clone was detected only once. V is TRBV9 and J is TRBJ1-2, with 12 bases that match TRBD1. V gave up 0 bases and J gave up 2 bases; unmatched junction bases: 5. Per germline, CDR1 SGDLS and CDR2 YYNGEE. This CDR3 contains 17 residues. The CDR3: CASSVDGTGGLNYGYTF. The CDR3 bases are TGTGCCAGCAGCGTAGATGGGACAGGGGGCCTAAACTATGGCTACACCTTC. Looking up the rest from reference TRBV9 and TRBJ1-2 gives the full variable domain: DSGVTQTPKHLITATGQRVTLRCSPRSGDLSVYWYQQSLDQGLQFLIQYYNGEERAKGNILERFSAQQFPDLHSELNLSSLELGDSALYFCASSVDGTGGLNYGYTFGSGTRLTVV.

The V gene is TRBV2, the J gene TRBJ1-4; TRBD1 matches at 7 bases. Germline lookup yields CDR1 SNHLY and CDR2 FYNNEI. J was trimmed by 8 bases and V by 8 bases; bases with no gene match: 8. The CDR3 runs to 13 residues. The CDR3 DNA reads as TGTGCCAGCGCGTCTGGGACAGAGGAAAAACTGTTTTTT. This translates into CASASGTEEKLFF. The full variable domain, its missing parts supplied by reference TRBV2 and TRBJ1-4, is EPEVTQTPSHQVTQMGQEVILRCVPISNHLYFYWYRQILGQKVEFLVSFYNNEISEKSEIFDDQFSVERPDGSNFTLKIRSTKLEDSAMYFCASASGTEEKLFFGSGTQLSVL.

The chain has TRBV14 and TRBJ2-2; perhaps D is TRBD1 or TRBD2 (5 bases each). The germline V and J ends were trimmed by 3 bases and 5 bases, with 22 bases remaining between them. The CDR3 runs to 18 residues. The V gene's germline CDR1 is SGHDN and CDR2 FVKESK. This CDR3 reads CASSHPTVRDPLTGELFF. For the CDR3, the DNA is TGTGCCAGCAGCCACCCTACTGTCCGGGACCCTTTGACCGGGGAGCTGTTTTTT.

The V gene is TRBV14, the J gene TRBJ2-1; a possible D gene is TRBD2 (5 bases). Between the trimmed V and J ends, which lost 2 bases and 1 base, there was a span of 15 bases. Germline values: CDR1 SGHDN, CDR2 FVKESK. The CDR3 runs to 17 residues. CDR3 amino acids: CASSQLGSQPSYNEQFF. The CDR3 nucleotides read TGTGCCAGCAGCCAACTAGGGAGCCAGCCATCCTACAATGAGCAGTTCTTC. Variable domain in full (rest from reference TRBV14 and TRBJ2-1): EAGVTQFPSHSVIEKGQTVTLRCDPISGHDNLYWYRRVMGKEIKFLLHFVKESKQDESGMPNNRFLAERTGGTYSTLKVQPAELEDSGVYFCASSQLGSQPSYNEQFFGPGTRLTVL.

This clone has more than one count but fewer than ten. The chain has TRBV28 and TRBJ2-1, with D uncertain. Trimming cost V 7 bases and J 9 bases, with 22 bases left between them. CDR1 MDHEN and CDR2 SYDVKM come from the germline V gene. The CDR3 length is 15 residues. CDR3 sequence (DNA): TGTGCCAGCACCCGACTTAAGGGAACCATCGGTGAGCAGTTCTTC. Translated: CASTRLKGTIGEQFF.